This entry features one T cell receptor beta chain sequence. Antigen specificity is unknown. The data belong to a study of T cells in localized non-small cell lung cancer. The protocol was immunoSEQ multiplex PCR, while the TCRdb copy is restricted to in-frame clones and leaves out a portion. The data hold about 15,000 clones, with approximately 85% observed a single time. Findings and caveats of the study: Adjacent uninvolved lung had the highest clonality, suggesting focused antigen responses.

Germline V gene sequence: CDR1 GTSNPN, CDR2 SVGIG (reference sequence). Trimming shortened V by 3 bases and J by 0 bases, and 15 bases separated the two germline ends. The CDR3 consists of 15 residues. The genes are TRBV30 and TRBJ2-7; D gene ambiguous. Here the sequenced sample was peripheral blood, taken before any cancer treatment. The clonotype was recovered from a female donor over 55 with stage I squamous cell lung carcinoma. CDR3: CAWRGLRSPSYEQYF. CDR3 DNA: TGTGCCTGGAGGGGCCTGAGGTCCCCCTCCTACGAGCAGTACTTC.